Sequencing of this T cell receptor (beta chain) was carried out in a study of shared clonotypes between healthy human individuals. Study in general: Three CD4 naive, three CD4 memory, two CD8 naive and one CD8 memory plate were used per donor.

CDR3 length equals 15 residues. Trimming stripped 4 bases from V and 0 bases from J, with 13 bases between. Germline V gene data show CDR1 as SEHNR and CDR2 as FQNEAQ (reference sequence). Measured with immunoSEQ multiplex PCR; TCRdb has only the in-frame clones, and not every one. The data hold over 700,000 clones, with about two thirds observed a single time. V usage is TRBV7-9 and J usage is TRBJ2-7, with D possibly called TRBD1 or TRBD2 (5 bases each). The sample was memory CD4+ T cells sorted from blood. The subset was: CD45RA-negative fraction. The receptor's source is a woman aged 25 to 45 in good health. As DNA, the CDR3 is TGTGCCAGCAGCTCAAGGGACGCGAGCTCCTACGAGCAGTACTTC. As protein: CASSSRDASSYEQYF.